The 22 T cell receptor beta chains below come from one sample, sequenced in a study of blood T cell repertoires in COVID-19. The assay was immunoSEQ multiplex PCR, and TCRdb's table has in-frame clones only and misses some. The table has about 89,000 clones, around 72% seen once; the top ten hold over 13%. The specimen sequenced was peripheral blood. The receptor set was obtained from a woman older than 75 with acute or convalescent COVID-19.

The chain combines TRBV7-2 with TRBJ1-1; a weak D match, TRBD1 (6 bases). The CDR3 has 14 residues. CDR1 and CDR2 from the germline V gene are SGHTA and FQGNSA. V lost 4 bases and J 3 bases, leaving 12 bases between the germline ends. In DNA form, the CDR3 reads TGTGCCAGCAGCTCACAGGGTTTTTACACTGAAGCTTTCTTT. Its protein is CASSSQGFYTEAFF.

The chain is built from TRBV3-1 (or the pseudogene TRBV3-2) and TRBJ1-2; D possibly corresponds to TRBD1 (6 bases). With 1 base removed from V and 5 bases from J, the gap between germline ends came to 14 bases. Germline CDR1 LGHDT, CDR2 YNNKEL (reference sequence). CDR3 size: 15 residues. CDR3 coding DNA: TGTGCCAGCAGCCAAGTCGGAAGCAGGGGATATGGCTACACCTTC. Translation: CASSQVGSRGYGYTF.

This rearrangement joins TRBV2 to TRBJ2-7, with 9 bases lining up with TRBD2. The CDR3 consists of 13 residues. J was trimmed by 3 bases and V by 11 bases; bases with no gene match: 8. Germline V gene lookup returns CDR1 SNHLY and CDR2 FYNNEI. Here the CDR3 DNA reads TGTGCCGGAAGACTAGCGGTGAACTACGAGCAGTACTTC. Amino acid sequence: CAGRLAVNYEQYF.

A few counts support this clone. As DNA, the CDR3 is TGTGCCAGCAATGGACAGACTGGAAACACCATATATTTT. This codes for CASNGQTGNTIYF. The chain carries TRBV2 and TRBJ1-3, with D maybe TRBD1 (6 bases). Germline V gene sequence: CDR1 SNHLY, CDR2 FYNNEI. The CDR3 is 13 residues long. V was shortened by 7 bases and J by 2 bases, with 9 bases between the two germline ends. Together with reference TRBV2 and TRBJ1-3, the CDR3 gives the full variable domain: EPEVTQTPSHQVTQMGQEVILRCVPISNHLYFYWYRQILGQKVEFLVSFYNNEISEKSEIFDDQFSVERPDGSNFTLKIRSTKLEDSAMYFCASNGQTGNTIYFGEGSWLTVV.

The chain employs TRBV18 and TRBJ1-2; 9 bases are a match to TRBD1. Per the germline V gene, CDR1 is KGHSH and CDR2 is LQKENI. The CDR3 contains 15 residues. V was pared by 4 bases and J by 8 bases, with 11 bases of the junction left unmatched. CDR3 protein: CASSLDSGTGYGYTF. CDR3 sequence (DNA): TGTGCCAGCTCACTCGATTCCGGGACAGGGTACGGCTACACCTTC.

The chain carries TRBV11-2 and TRBJ2-1; 11 bases fit TRBD2. Germline V gives CDR1 SGHAT, CDR2 FQNNGV. The length of the CDR3 is 16 residues. V gave up 6 bases and J gave up 7 bases; unmatched junction bases: 11. The CDR3 protein is CASSPRTSGWGNEQFF. Here the CDR3 DNA reads TGTGCCAGCAGTCCAAGGACTAGCGGGTGGGGGAATGAGCAGTTCTTC.

This clone appeared once. V and J are TRBV9 and TRBJ2-1; 16 bases agree with TRBD2. Trimming at V came to 4 bases and at J to 2 bases, leaving 9 bases not matched to a gene. There are 19 residues in the CDR3. Germline loops: CDR1 SGDLS, CDR2 YYNGEE. The CDR3 here is CASSPKGLAGGIAYNEQFF. The CDR3 DNA is TGTGCCAGCAGCCCAAAGGGACTAGCGGGGGGGATCGCCTACAATGAGCAGTTCTTC.

The chain carries TRBV10-1 and TRBJ1-2, with 10 positions matching TRBD1. The CDR3 extends over 14 amino acids. The ends lost 7 bases at V and 8 bases at J; junction bases unmatched: 10. Germline CDR1 reads WNHNN; CDR2 reads SYGVQD (reference sequence). CDR3 coding DNA: TGCGCCAGCACTGGGGGACAGGGGACTAAGGGCTACACCTTC. Translating it yields CASTGGQGTKGYTF.

The gene calls are TRBV19 and TRBJ2-7; D perhaps matches TRBD1 (7 bases). The CDR3 sequence is 15 residues long. With 1 base removed from V and 2 bases from J, the gap between germline ends came to 12 bases. CDR1 and CDR2 from the germline V gene are LNHDA and SQIVND (reference sequence). The CDR3 spells CASSIGGTETYEQYF. The CDR3 DNA reads as TGTGCCAGTAGTATAGGCGGGACAGAGACCTACGAGCAGTACTTC.

The chain links TRBV2 to TRBJ2-7; TRBD1 might be the D (6 bases). The germline gives CDR1 SNHLY, CDR2 FYNNEI. V gave up 6 bases and J gave up 11 bases, with 20 bases separating them. This CDR3 comprises 13 residues. DNA of the CDR3: TGTGCCAGCAGAGCAAACACAGGGAGCTTGGAGTACTTC. Amino acids: CASRANTGSLEYF.

This clone is a singleton in its sample. The chain uses TRBV6-6 and TRBJ1-5; 10 bases line up with TRBD1. The junction had 1 base not matched to a gene; V was cut back by 5 bases and J by 3 bases. The CDR3 is 14 amino acids. Germline V gene sequence: CDR1 MNHNY, CDR2 SVGAGI (reference sequence). CDR3 loop: CASSGQGVNQPQHF. The CDR3 DNA reads as TGTGCCAGCAGTGGACAGGGGGTCAATCAGCCCCAGCATTTT.

The gene calls are TRBV7-6 and TRBJ1-6; D possibly corresponds to TRBD1 (5 bases). The germline V gene has CDR1 SGHVS and CDR2 FNYEAQ. The length of the CDR3 is 15 residues. Trimming took off 5 bases at V and 10 bases at J, with 18 bases between the two ends. CDR3 residues: CASSAVYRKDSPLHF. CDR3 bases: TGTGCCAGCAGCGCGGTTTACAGGAAGGACTCACCCCTCCACTTT. Filled out from reference TRBV7-6 and TRBJ1-6, the complete variable domain reads GAGVSQSPRYKVTKRGQDVALRCDPISGHVSLYWYRQALGQGPEFLTYFNYEAQQDKSGLPNDRFSAERPEGSISTLTIQRTEQRDSAMYRCASSAVYRKDSPLHFGNGTRLTVT.

The chain carries TRBV7-9 and TRBJ1-4, with a tentative D call TRBD1 (5 bases). Germline values: CDR1 SEHNR, CDR2 FQNEAQ (reference sequence). The length of the CDR3 is 15 residues. Trimming took 5 bases from V and 4 from J, leaving 14 bases between them. The CDR3, as DNA: TGTGCCAGCAGCCTATCCCAGGGACTTAATGAAAAACTGTTTTTT. Protein sequence: CASSLSQGLNEKLFF.

This chain connects TRBV19 to TRBJ1-2, with 7 bases matching TRBD1. V trimming: 3 bases; J trimming: 7 bases; junction bases outside the gene matches: 5. CDR3 length: 13 residues. Germline V gives CDR1 LNHDA, CDR2 SQIVND (reference sequence). Here the CDR3 reads CASSIEGDSGYTF. The CDR3 nucleotides are TGTGCCAGTAGTATCGAGGGGGACAGTGGCTACACCTTC.

The chain recombines TRBV7-9 with TRBJ1-2; 7 positions agree with TRBD1. This CDR3 comprises 15 residues. Germline assignment: CDR1 SEHNR and CDR2 FQNEAQ (reference sequence). V shed 5 bases, J shed 5 bases, and the junction held 11 bases outside the gene matches. This chain's CDR3 is CASSISSGTEYGYTF. CDR3 coding DNA: TGTGCCAGCAGCATTTCGTCCGGGACAGAGTATGGCTACACCTTC.

The V call is TRBV11-2, the J call TRBJ2-1; 11 nucleotides line up with TRBD2. This CDR3 region has 15 residues. Germline V lookup: CDR1 SGHAT, CDR2 FQNNGV. V shed 10 bases and J 7 bases; nucleotides not matched to a gene: 12. CDR3 in DNA: TGTGCCACCCAGCGTAGCGGGGGGGCGAGTAATGAGCAGTTCTTC. Translating gives CATQRSGGASNEQFF.

This clone was seen only once. V is TRBV7-2 and J is TRBJ1-5; tentative D call: TRBD1 (5 bases). Between the trimmed V and J ends, which lost 3 bases and 2 bases, there was a span of 11 bases. This CDR3 has 15 amino acids. The germline V gene encodes CDR1 SGHTA and CDR2 FQGNSA. The chain's CDR3 is CASSLGEARNQPQHF. In DNA form, the CDR3 reads TGTGCCAGCAGCTTGGGGGAGGCACGCAATCAGCCCCAGCATTTT.

The chain is built from TRBV7-2 and TRBJ2-3, with 7 positions matching TRBD1. The CDR3 sequence is 17 residues long. In germline, CDR1 is SGHTA, CDR2 FQGNSA. After removal of 5 bases from V and 5 bases from J, the junction contained 16 bases not matched to a gene. CDR3 nucleotide sequence: TGTGCCAGCAGCCCGGAGCTCCGGGACAGATTCGTAGATACGCAGTATTTT. Translated: CASSPELRDRFVDTQYF.

V usage is TRBV7-3 and J usage is TRBJ1-5; D remains ambiguous. With 1 base removed from V and 7 bases from J, the gap between germline ends came to 8 bases. This CDR3 has 13 residues. CDR1 and CDR2 (germline): SGHTA, FQGTGA. The chain's CDR3 is CASSLRRAQPQHF. CDR3 DNA sequence: TGTGCCAGCAGCTTAAGGCGGGCCCAGCCCCAGCATTTT.

The chain employs TRBV5-4 and TRBJ2-6, with TRBD1 matching over 7 bases. The CDR3 consists of 17 residues. Unmatched junction bases numbered 9, after V lost 4 bases and J lost 2 bases. Germline V CDR1 and CDR2: SGHNT, YYREEE (reference sequence). CDR3 sequence reads: CASSHPTTGAGANVLTF. CDR3 DNA: TGTGCCAGCAGCCATCCTACCACAGGGGCTGGGGCCAACGTCCTGACTTTC.

In this sample, this clone turned up a few times. The V call is TRBV5-6, the J call TRBJ2-7; TRBD1 might be the D (5 bases). The CDR3 spans 13 residues. Germline V lookup: CDR1 SGHDT, CDR2 YYEEEE. With 3 bases removed from V and 5 bases from J, the gap between germline ends came to 12 bases. The chain's CDR3 is CASSSLGVDEQYF. Here the CDR3 DNA reads TGTGCCAGCAGCTCCTTAGGGGTGGACGAGCAGTACTTC.

The chain carries TRBV5-1 and TRBJ1-3; no clear D gene. There are 13 residues in the CDR3. Trimming pared 3 bases from V and 2 bases from J, leaving 6 bases between. Germline-derived CDR1 and CDR2 are SGHRS and YFSETQ. The CDR3 DNA follows: TGCGCCAGCAGCTCAGAACCTGGAAACACCATATATTTT. Protein sequence: CASSSEPGNTIYF.